Here is one T cell receptor beta chain with its context. Its specificity is unknown. This entry comes from a study of post-analysis software for immune sequencing data. Findings and caveats of the study: Elevated frequency relative to controls characterized four or five TRBV segments in patients, TRBV5-6, TRBV5-1 and TRBV20-1 among them.

Trimming removed 8 bases at V and 2 bases at J, with 12 bases between. CDR3 length equals 13 residues. Germline CDR1 and CDR2: LGHDT and YNNKEL (reference sequence). The authors incorporated unique molecular identifiers into the TCR beta cDNA libraries. TCRdb re-analysed the PCR reads in MiXCR, keeping a single row per CDR3 protein. Among around 400,000 distinct CDR3 sequences listed, about a third were seen once. The specimen was blood. The clonotype comes from a girl aged 10 to 17 with multiple sclerosis. The chain uses TRBV3-1 and TRBJ2-5; D not resolved. Here the CDR3 DNA reads TGTGCCAGCGGTGTAGGCTCACAAGAGACCCAGTACTTC. Translating it yields CASGVGSQETQYF.